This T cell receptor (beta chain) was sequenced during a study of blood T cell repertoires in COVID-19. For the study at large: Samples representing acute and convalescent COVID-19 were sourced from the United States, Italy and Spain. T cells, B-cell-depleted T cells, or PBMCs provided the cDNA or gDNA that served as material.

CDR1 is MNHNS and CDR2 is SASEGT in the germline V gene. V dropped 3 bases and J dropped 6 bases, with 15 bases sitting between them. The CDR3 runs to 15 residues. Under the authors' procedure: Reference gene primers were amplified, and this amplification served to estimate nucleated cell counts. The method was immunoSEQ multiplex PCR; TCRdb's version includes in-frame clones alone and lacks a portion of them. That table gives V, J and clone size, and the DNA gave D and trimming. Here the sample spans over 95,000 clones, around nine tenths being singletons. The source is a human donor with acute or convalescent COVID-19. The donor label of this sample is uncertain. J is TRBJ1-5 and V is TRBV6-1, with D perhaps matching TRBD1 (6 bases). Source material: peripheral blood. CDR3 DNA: TGTGCCAGCAGTGAGCGGGGGGCCGATATTCAGCCCCAGCATTTT. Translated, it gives CASSERGADIQPQHF.